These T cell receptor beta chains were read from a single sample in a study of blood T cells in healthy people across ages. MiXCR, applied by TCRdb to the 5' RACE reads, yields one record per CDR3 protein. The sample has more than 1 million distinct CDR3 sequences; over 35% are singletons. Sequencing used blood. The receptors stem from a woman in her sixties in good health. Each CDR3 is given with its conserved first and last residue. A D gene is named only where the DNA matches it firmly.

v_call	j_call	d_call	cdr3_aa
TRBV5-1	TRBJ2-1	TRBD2	CASSLALAGGKSNEQFF
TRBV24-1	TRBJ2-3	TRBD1	CATSERDRGRQTSTDTQYF
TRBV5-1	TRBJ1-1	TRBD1	CASSLSAHSRDRHTGAFF
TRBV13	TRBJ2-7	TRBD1	CASSFYSGQGTYEQYF
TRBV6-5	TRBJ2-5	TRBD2	CASSELAGVKTQYF
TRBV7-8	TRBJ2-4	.	CASSLMAIAKNIQYF
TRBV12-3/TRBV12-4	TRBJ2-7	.	CASSLSGLTVEYEQYF
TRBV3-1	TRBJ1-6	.	CASSPRQENSPLHF
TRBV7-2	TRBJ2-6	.	CASSLIGGANVLTF
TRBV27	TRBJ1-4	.	CASSPEIFGSGKLFF
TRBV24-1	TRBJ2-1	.	CATSDVHNNEQFF
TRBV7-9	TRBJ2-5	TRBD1	CASSWGTGSQETQYF
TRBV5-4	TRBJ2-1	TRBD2	CASSPVAGGGSYEQFF
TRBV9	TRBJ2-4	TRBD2	CASSRPREGGPYNEQYF
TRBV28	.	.	CASSYNRYEQYF
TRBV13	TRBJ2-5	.	CASSSRGIQETQYF
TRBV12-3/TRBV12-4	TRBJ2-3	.	CASSFFTGAGDTQYF
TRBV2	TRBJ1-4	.	CASSEFRRSEKLFF
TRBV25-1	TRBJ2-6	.	CASQAPEQAGANVLTF
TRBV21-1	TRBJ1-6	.	CASSLIRDRGSSPLHF
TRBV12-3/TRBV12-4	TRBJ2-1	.	CASKSKGGNEQFF
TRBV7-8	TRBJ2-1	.	CASSVHGGREQFF
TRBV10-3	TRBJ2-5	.	CAISAPDSRGEQYF
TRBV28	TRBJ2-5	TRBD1	CASSTPRTGKRETQYF
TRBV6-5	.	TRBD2	CASSYGPGGLYNEQYF
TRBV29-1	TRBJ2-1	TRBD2	CSIRTSGMVSYNEQFF
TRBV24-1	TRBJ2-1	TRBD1	CATSAPGQGNGYEQFF
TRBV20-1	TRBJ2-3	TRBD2	CSARGERGLTDTQYF
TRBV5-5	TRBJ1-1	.	CASSLEATRVNTEAFF